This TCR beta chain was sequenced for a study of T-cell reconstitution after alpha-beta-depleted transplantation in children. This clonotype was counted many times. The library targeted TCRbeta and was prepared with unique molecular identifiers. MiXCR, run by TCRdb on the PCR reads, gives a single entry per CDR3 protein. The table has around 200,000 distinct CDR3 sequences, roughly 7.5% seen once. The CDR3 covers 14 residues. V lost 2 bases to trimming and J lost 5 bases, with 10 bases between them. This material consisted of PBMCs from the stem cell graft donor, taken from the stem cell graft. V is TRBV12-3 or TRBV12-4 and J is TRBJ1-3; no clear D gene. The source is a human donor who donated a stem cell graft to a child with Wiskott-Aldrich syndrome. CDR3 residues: CASSLRGMRNTIYF. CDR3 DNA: TGTGCCAGCAGTTTAAGAGGGATGCGAAACACCATATATTTT.